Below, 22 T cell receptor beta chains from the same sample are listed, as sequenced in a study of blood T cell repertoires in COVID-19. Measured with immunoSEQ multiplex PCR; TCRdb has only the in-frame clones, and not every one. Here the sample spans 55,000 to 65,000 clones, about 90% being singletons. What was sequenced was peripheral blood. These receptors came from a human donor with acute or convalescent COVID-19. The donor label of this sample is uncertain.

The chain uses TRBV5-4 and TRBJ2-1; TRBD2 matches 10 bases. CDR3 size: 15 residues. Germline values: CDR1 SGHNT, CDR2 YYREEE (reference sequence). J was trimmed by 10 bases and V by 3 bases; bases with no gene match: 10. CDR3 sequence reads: CASSYTRTSGNEQFF. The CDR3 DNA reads TGTGCCAGCAGCTACACAAGGACTAGCGGAAACGAGCAGTTCTTC.

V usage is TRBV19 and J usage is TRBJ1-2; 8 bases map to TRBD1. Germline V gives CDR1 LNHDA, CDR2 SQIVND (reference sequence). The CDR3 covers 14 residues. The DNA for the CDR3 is TGTGCTTCCCAGACAGGGGCAGCTAACTATGGCTACACCTTC. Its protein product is CASQTGAANYGYTF.

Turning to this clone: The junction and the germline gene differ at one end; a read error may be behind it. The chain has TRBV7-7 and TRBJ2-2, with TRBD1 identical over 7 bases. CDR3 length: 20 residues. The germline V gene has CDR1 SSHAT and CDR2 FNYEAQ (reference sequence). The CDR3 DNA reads TGTGCTAGCAGCTTAGAGAGGGCCCCCCGGGGACAGAGATTCACCGGGGAGCTGTTTTTT. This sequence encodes CASSLERAPRGQRFTGELFF.

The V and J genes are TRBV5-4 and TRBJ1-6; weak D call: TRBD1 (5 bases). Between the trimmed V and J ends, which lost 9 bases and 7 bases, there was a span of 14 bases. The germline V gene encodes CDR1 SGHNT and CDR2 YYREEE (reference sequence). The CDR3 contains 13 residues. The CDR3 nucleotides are TGTGCCACCACGTGGGGCAGCAATTCACCCCTCCACTTT. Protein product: CATTWGSNSPLHF.

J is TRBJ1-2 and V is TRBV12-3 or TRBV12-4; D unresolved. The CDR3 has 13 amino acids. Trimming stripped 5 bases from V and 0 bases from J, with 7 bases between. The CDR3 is CASSGLSNYGYTF. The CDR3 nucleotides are TGTGCCAGCAGTGGGCTTTCTAACTATGGCTACACCTTC.

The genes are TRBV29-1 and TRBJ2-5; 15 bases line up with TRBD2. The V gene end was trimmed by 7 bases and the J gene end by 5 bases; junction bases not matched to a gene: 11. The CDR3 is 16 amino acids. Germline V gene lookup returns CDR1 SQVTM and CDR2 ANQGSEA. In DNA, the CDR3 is TGCAGCGCCGGACTAGCGGGAGGGCCGGGTAGGGAGACCCAGTACTTC. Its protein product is CSAGLAGGPGRETQYF.

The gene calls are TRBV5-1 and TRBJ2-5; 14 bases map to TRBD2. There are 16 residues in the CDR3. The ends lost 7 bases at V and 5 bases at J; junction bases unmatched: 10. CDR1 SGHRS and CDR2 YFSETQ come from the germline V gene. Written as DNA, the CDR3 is TGCGCCAGCGGTACCGGGACTAGCGGGAGTTGGGAGACCCAGTACTTC. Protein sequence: CASGTGTSGSWETQYF.

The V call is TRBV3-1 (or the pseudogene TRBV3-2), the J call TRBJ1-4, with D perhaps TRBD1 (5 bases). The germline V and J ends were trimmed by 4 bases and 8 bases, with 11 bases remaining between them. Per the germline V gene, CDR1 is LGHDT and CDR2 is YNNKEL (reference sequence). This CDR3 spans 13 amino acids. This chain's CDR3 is CASSRQGGEKLFF. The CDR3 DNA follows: TGTGCCAGCAGCCGTCAGGGTGGGGAAAAACTGTTTTTT.

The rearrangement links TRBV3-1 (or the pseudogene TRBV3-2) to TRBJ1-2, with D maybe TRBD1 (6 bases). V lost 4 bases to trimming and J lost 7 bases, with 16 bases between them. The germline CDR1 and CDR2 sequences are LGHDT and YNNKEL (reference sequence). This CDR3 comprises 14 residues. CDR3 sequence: CASSPNTDSFGYTF. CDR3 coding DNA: TGTGCCAGCAGCCCGAATACGGACAGCTTTGGCTACACCTTC.

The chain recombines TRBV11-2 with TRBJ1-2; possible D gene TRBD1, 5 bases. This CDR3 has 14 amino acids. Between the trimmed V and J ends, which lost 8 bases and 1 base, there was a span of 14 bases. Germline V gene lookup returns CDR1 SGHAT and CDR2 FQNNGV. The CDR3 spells CASATRRGNYGYTF. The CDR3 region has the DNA TGTGCCAGCGCCACCAGGAGGGGTAACTATGGCTACACCTTC.

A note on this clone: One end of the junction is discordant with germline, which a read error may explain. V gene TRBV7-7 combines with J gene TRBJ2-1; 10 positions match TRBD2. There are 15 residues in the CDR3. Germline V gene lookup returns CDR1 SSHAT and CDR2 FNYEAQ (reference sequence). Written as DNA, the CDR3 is TGTGCTAGCAGCCTAAGGACTAGCGGCATCAATGAGCAGTTCTTC. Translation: CASSLRTSGINEQFF.

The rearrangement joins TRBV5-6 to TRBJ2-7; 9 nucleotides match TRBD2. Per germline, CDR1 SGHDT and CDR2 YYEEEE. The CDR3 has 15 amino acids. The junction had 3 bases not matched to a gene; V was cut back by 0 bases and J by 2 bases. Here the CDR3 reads CASSLDAGGPYEQYF. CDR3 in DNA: TGTGCCAGCAGCTTGGACGCGGGAGGGCCCTACGAGCAGTACTTC.

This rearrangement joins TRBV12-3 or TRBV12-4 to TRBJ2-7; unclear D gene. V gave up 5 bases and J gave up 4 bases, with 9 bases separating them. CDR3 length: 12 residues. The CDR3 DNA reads TGTGCCAGCAGTCCAGACTCATACGAGCAGTACGTC. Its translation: CASSPDSYEQYV.

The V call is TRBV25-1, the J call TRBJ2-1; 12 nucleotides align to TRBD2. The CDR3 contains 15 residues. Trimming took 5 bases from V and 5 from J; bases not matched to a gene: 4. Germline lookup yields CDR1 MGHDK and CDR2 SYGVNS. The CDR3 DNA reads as TGTGCCAGCAGTACACCTAGCGGGGGGGACAATGAGCAGTTCTTC. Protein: CASSTPSGGDNEQFF. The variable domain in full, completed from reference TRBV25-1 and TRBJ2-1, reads EADIYQTPRYLVIGTGKKITLECSQTMGHDKMYWYQQDPGMELHLIHYSYGVNSTEKGDLSSESTVSRIRTEHFPLTLESARPSHTSQYLCASSTPSGGDNEQFFGPGTRLTVL.

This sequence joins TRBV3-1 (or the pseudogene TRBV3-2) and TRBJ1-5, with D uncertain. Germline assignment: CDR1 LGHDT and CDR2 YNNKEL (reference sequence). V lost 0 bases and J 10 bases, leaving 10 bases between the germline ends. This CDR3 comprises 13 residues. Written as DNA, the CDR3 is TGTGCCAGCAGCCAAGACGTCTACAGACCCCAGCATTTT. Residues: CASSQDVYRPQHF.

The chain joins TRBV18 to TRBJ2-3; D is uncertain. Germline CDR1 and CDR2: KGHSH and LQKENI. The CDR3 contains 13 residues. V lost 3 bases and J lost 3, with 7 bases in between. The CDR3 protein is CASSPDSTDTQYF. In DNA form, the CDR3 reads TGTGCCAGCTCACCCGATAGTACAGATACGCAGTATTTT.

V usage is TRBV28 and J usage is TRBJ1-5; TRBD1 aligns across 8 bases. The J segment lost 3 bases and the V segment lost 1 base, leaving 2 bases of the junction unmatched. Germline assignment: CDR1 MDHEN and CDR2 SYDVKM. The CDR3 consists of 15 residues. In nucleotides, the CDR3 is TGTGCCAGCAGTTTATTGGGACAGGCCAATCAGCCCCAGCATTTT. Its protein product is CASSLLGQANQPQHF.

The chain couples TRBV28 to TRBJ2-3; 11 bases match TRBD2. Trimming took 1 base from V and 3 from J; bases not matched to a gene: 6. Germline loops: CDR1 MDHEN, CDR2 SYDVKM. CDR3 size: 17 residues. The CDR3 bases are TGTGCCAGCAGTTTATCCATCGCTAGCGGGGGGACAGATACGCAGTATTTT. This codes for CASSLSIASGGTDTQYF. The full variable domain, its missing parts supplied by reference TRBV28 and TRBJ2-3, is DVKVTQSSRYLVKRTGEKVFLECVQDMDHENMFWYRQDPGLGLRLIYFSYDVKMKEKGDIPEGYSVSREKKERFSLILESASTNQTSMYLCASSLSIASGGTDTQYFGPGTRLTVL.

CDR3 sequence: CASRSGGLVGADTQYF. CDR3 nucleotides: TGTGCCAGCAGGTCAGGGGGCTTAGTTGGTGCAGATACGCAGTATTTT. The chain carries TRBV27 and TRBJ2-3, with 8 positions matching TRBD1. Germline assignment: CDR1 MNHEY and CDR2 SMNVEV (reference sequence). The CDR3 has 16 residues. Trimming cost V 6 bases and J 4 bases; bases outside gene matches: 12.

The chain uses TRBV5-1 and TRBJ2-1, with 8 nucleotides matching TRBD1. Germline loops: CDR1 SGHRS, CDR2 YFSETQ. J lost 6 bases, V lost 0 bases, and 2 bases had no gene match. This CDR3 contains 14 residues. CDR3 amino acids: CASSLGTGLNEQFF. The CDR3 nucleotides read TGCGCCAGCAGCTTGGGGACAGGGCTCAATGAGCAGTTCTTC.

The CDR3 bases are TGTGCCAGCAGTCCCAGGGGGGAGCGGTCACCCCTCCACTTT. This encodes CASSPRGERSPLHF. The chain carries TRBV27 and TRBJ1-6; 7 positions agree with TRBD1. Unmatched junction bases numbered 8, after V lost 5 bases and J lost 10 bases. This CDR3 comprises 14 residues. CDR1 is MNHEY, CDR2 SMNVEV, per germline (reference sequence).

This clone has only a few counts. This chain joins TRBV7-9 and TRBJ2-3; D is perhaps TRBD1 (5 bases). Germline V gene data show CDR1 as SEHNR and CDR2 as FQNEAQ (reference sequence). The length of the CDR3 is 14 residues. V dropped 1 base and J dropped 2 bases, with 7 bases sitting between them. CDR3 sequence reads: CASSLGRATDTQYF. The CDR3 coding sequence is TGTGCCAGCAGCTTAGGCAGGGCCACAGATACGCAGTATTTT. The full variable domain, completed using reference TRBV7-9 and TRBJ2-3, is DTGVSQNPRHKITKRGQNVTFRCDPISEHNRLYWYRQTLGQGPEFLTYFQNEAQLEKSRLLSDRFSAERPKGSFSTLEIQRTEQGDSAMYLCASSLGRATDTQYFGPGTRLTVL.